This paragraph reports one TCR beta chain. Per the original methods: Amplified reference gene primers provided the basis for estimating nucleated cell counts. TCRdb keeps only in-frame clones here, not all; method: immunoSEQ multiplex PCR. The DNA gave D and trimming, while V, J and clone size come from that table. The sample carries some 250,000 clones, roughly four fifths recorded once. The sample is drawn from a study of blood T cell repertoires in COVID-19. Study background: T cells, B-cell-depleted T cells, or PBMCs provided the cDNA or gDNA that served as material.

Losses at the gene ends were 2 bases for V and 3 bases for J; bases not matched to a gene: 7. Germline values: CDR1 SGHTA, CDR2 FQGTGA. CDR3 length: 15 amino acids. This TCR was sampled from a woman aged 80 or over with acute or convalescent COVID-19. This chain joins TRBV7-3 and TRBJ2-7, with 7 bases aligning to TRBD1. Material: peripheral blood. DNA of the CDR3: TGTGCCAGCAGCTTAGGTCCACAGGGGATCTACGAGCAGTACTTC. Translation: CASSLGPQGIYEQYF.